This passage covers 23 T cell receptor beta chains from one sample sequenced in a study of radiation and T cells in renal cell carcinoma. The protocol was immunoSEQ multiplex PCR, while the TCRdb copy is restricted to in-frame clones and leaves out a portion. The table records more than 65,000 clones, 65% to 90% of them present only once. Documented time point: blood 2 weeks post-SBRT. Treatment noted: 15 Gy SBRT to primary tumor, nephrectomy 4 weeks later. The starting material was blood, obtained from a patient whose treatment included radiotherapy and nephrectomy. These receptors all stem from a woman between 45 and 65 years old with renal cell carcinoma.

V and J are TRBV6-5 and TRBJ1-2; 10 bases line up with TRBD1. Germline CDR1 is MNHEY and CDR2 is SVGAGI. J was trimmed by 9 bases and V by 5 bases; bases with no gene match: 9. This CDR3 has 14 residues. The CDR3 here is CASSRDRGGWRYTF. CDR3 nucleotide sequence: TGTGCCAGCAGTCGGGACAGGGGAGGTTGGCGCTACACCTTC.

The V gene is TRBV5-4, the J gene TRBJ2-7; TRBD1 matches at 8 bases. CDR3 length: 15 amino acids. Germline CDR1 and CDR2: SGHNT and YYREEE (reference sequence). The trim removed 1 base at V and 2 bases at J, leaving 5 bases unmatched. CDR3 bases: TGTGCCAGCAGCTTGCATCCGGGACAGGCCTACGAGCAGTACTTC. This gives the protein CASSLHPGQAYEQYF.

The chain combines TRBV7-8 with TRBJ2-5, with 7 bases lining up with TRBD2. The germline V gene encodes CDR1 SGHVS and CDR2 FQNEAQ. The CDR3 spans 14 residues. V was clipped by 5 bases and J by 3 bases; unmatched bases: 6. CDR3: CASSHTRGEETQYF. In DNA, the CDR3 is TGTGCCAGCAGCCACACACGGGGGGAAGAGACCCAGTACTTC. Drawing the rest from reference TRBV7-8 and TRBJ2-5, the complete variable domain is GAGVSQSPRYKVAKRGQDVALRCDPISGHVSLFWYQQALGQGPEFLTYFQNEAQLDKSGLPSDRFFAERPEGSVSTLKIQRTQQEDSAVYLCASSHTRGEETQYFGPGTRLLVL.

Only one count was recorded for this clone. Compared with germline, one end of the junction differs, possibly owing to a read error. V gene TRBV6-5 combines with J gene TRBJ2-1; D call uncertain. The CDR3 is 11 residues long. Germline V gene lookup returns CDR1 MNHEY and CDR2 SVGAGI. The CDR3 DNA is TGTGCCAGCAGATACTACAATGAGCAGTTCTTC. Its protein product is CASRYYNEQFF.

The chain employs TRBV6-4 and TRBJ1-1; TRBD1 is a possible D gene (5 bases). V dropped 8 bases and J dropped 8 bases, with 27 bases sitting between them. Germline assignment: CDR1 MRHNA and CDR2 SNTAGT. This CDR3 is 16 amino acids long. CDR3 sequence reads: CASRARQSVASPEAFF. The CDR3 bases are TGTGCCAGCCGAGCCCGACAGTCGGTCGCTTCCCCAGAAGCTTTCTTT.

This chain links TRBV7-2 with TRBJ2-3, with D hard to call. CDR3 length equals 12 residues. With 5 bases removed from V and 2 bases from J, the gap between germline ends came to 5 bases. Germline CDR1 SGHTA, CDR2 FQGNSA. CDR3 DNA: TGTGCCAGCAGCGCAACCACAGATACGCAGTATTTT. Protein: CASSATTDTQYF.

This clone showed up just a few times. The chain carries TRBV28 and TRBJ1-1, with D hard to call. With 5 bases removed from V and 2 bases from J, the gap between germline ends came to 15 bases. The CDR3 totals 15 residues. In germline, CDR1 is MDHEN, CDR2 SYDVKM. The CDR3 region has the DNA TGTGCCAGCAGTCCGCCCGTGGCCCATAACACTGAAGCTTTCTTT. This gives the protein CASSPPVAHNTEAFF.

The CDR3 protein is CASGSTGTSGGSSYEQYF. DNA for the CDR3: TGTGCCAGCGGATCGACCGGGACTAGCGGAGGGAGCTCCTACGAGCAGTACTTC. The chain joins TRBV5-4 to TRBJ2-7; TRBD2 agrees at 11 bases. The V and J ends lost 7 bases and 0 bases, in that order; junction bases with no gene match: 15. The CDR3 runs to 18 residues. Looked up from germline, CDR1 is SGHNT and CDR2 is YYREEE (reference sequence). The whole variable domain, filled in from reference TRBV5-4 and TRBJ2-7, reads ETGVTQSPTHLIKTRGQQVTLRCSSQSGHNTVSWYQQALGQGPQFIFQYYREEENGRGNFPPRFSGLQFPNYSSELNVNALELDDSALYLCASGSTGTSGGSSYEQYFGPGTRLTVT.

The genes are TRBV6-6 and TRBJ2-7; no definite D call. This CDR3 contains 11 residues. Germline CDR1 and CDR2: MNHNY and SVGAGI (reference sequence). V was trimmed by 6 bases and J by 4 bases, leaving 7 bases between them. The DNA for the CDR3 is TGTGCCAGCAGCCCCAGTTACGAGCAGTACTTC. It encodes CASSPSYEQYF.

V and J are TRBV19 and TRBJ1-4, with 9 bases fitting TRBD1. The germline gives CDR1 LNHDA, CDR2 SQIVND (reference sequence). The CDR3 is 15 amino acids. V was clipped by 5 bases and J by 8 bases; unmatched bases: 9. The CDR3 nucleotides read TGTGCCAGTAGTCCCACCGGGACAGGGCGCGAAAAACTGTTTTTT. It codes for CASSPTGTGREKLFF.

The chain links TRBV28 to TRBJ2-7, with D possibly matching TRBD1 (5 bases). The length of the CDR3 is 13 residues. Germline values: CDR1 MDHEN, CDR2 SYDVKM. V shed 3 bases and J shed 2 bases, with 8 bases lying between them. Here the CDR3 reads CASSFPTAYEQYF. In DNA form, the CDR3 reads TGTGCCAGCAGTTTCCCGACAGCCTACGAGCAGTACTTC.

The CDR3 nucleotides read TGTGCCAGCAGCTTGTCGGGGGGCGCTTGGAATCAGCCCCAGCATTTT. Protein sequence: CASSLSGGAWNQPQHF. This rearrangement joins TRBV5-6 to TRBJ1-5; a weak D match, TRBD1 (6 bases). The CDR3 spans 16 residues. CDR1 is SGHDT and CDR2 is YYEEEE in the germline V gene. V was trimmed by 1 base and J by 4 bases, leaving 15 bases between them.

V gene TRBV4-1 combines with J gene TRBJ2-7; 8 bases fit TRBD1. Trimming at V came to 4 bases and at J to 1 base, leaving 3 bases not matched to a gene. Looked up from germline, CDR1 is MGHRA and CDR2 is YSYEKL. CDR3 length equals 14 residues. CDR3 sequence reads: CASSPRDRSYEQYF. The CDR3 DNA is TGCGCCAGCAGCCCCCGGGACAGGTCCTACGAGCAGTACTTC.

V and J are TRBV5-1 and TRBJ1-1; a weak D match, TRBD1 (5 bases). Germline CDR1 reads SGHRS; CDR2 reads YFSETQ. The CDR3 contains 12 residues. Trimming took off 7 bases at V and 2 bases at J, with 9 bases between the two ends. In DNA form, the CDR3 reads TGCGCCAGCGGAACAGGCAACACTGAAGCTTTCTTT. Residues: CASGTGNTEAFF. Drawing the rest from reference TRBV5-1 and TRBJ1-1, the complete variable domain is KAGVTQTPRYLIKTRGQQVTLSCSPISGHRSVSWYQQTPGQGLQFLFEYFSETQRNKGNFPGRFSGRQFSNSRSEMNVSTLELGDSALYLCASGTGNTEAFFGQGTRLTVV.

The chain has TRBV15 and TRBJ2-3, with D possibly TRBD1 on 6 matching bases. CDR3 length: 14 residues. Germline CDR1 and CDR2: LNHNV and YYDKDF (reference sequence). The V gene lost 1 base and the J gene lost 5 bases, with 10 bases spanning the gap. The CDR3 DNA is TGTGCCACCAGCAGAGTACGAGGGGGAGATACGCAGTATTTT. It is translated as CATSRVRGGDTQYF. Based on the CDR3 plus reference TRBV15 and TRBJ2-3, the full variable domain is DAMVIQNPRYQVTQFGKPVTLSCSQTLNHNVMYWYQQKSSQAPKLLFHYYDKDFNNEADTPDNFQSRRPNTSFCFLDIRSPGLGDTAMYLCATSRVRGGDTQYFGPGTRLTVL.

V and J are TRBV6-5 and TRBJ2-5, with D possibly TRBD2 on 6 matching bases. Germline-derived CDR1 and CDR2 are MNHEY and SVGAGI. V lost 7 bases and J 5 bases, leaving 20 bases between the germline ends. The CDR3 spans 15 residues. CDR3 sequence: CASNPSGGRRETQYF. In DNA form, the CDR3 reads TGTGCCAGCAACCCAAGCGGAGGGCGCAGGGAGACCCAGTACTTC.

This chain joins TRBV10-1 and TRBJ2-2; D is undetermined. The CDR3 is 12 residues long. Germline V gene lookup returns CDR1 WNHNN and CDR2 SYGVQD (reference sequence). V was shortened by 2 bases and J by 2 bases, with 0 bases between the two germline ends. The CDR3: CASSENTGELFF. DNA for the CDR3: TGCGCCAGCAGTGAGAACACCGGGGAGCTGTTTTTT.

V and J are TRBV19 and TRBJ2-2; a weak D match, TRBD1 (5 bases). V dropped 4 bases and J dropped 8 bases, with 11 bases sitting between them. This CDR3 has 13 amino acids. Germline values: CDR1 LNHDA, CDR2 SQIVND (reference sequence). The CDR3 spells CASSSDSAGELFF. The CDR3 coding sequence is TGTGCCAGTAGTAGCGACAGCGCGGGGGAGCTGTTTTTT.

The V call is TRBV5-4, the J call TRBJ2-7; D is possibly TRBD1 or TRBD2 (7 bases each). The CDR3 contains 15 residues. Per the germline V gene, CDR1 is SGHNT and CDR2 is YYREEE (reference sequence). Trimming took 4 bases from V and 5 from J, leaving 19 bases between them. CDR3: CASSLGGSQGDEQYF. DNA of the CDR3: TGTGCCAGCAGCCTAGGCGGGAGCCAGGGGGACGAGCAGTACTTC. Filled out from reference TRBV5-4 and TRBJ2-7, the complete variable domain reads ETGVTQSPTHLIKTRGQQVTLRCSSQSGHNTVSWYQQALGQGPQFIFQYYREEENGRGNFPPRFSGLQFPNYSSELNVNALELDDSALYLCASSLGGSQGDEQYFGPGTRLTVT.

The chain carries TRBV5-1 and TRBJ1-1; no clear D gene. The CDR3 consists of 14 residues. CDR1 is SGHRS and CDR2 is YFSETQ in the germline V gene. The V end lost 1 base, the J end lost 1 base, and 8 bases lay between the germline ends. This CDR3 is CASSLNGKNTEAFF. Written as DNA, the CDR3 is TGCGCCAGCAGCTTGAATGGGAAGAACACTGAAGCTTTCTTT.

The chain links TRBV30 to TRBJ2-5; perhaps TRBD1 as D (6 bases). The germline gives CDR1 GTSNPN, CDR2 SVGIG (reference sequence). The ends were cut back, 1 base at V and 4 bases at J, with 10 bases in the middle. The CDR3 loop spans 13 amino acids. The CDR3 sequence is CAWSGTGRETQYF. The CDR3 DNA follows: TGTGCCTGGAGTGGTACAGGGAGAGAGACCCAGTACTTC. Combining the CDR3 with reference TRBV30 and TRBJ2-5 gives the whole variable domain SQTIHQWPATLVQPVGSPLSLECTVEGTSNPNLYWYRQAAGRGLQLLFYSVGIGQISSEVPQNLSASRPQDRQFILSSKKLLLSDSGFYLCAWSGTGRETQYFGPGTRLLVL.

This chain joins TRBV7-2 and TRBJ2-5, with 7 bases that match TRBD1. The CDR3 has 14 amino acids. Germline V gene data show CDR1 as SGHTA and CDR2 as FQGNSA. Unmatched junction bases numbered 8, after V lost 1 base and J lost 9 bases. CDR3: CASSLETGPIAQYF. For the CDR3, the DNA is TGTGCCAGCAGCTTAGAGACAGGGCCTATCGCCCAGTACTTC.

This chain uses TRBV4-3 with TRBJ2-2; D assignment may be TRBD1 or TRBD2 (5 bases each). The CDR3 is 11 residues long. Trimming stripped 10 bases from V and 7 bases from J, with 10 bases between. Germline V gives CDR1 LGHNA, CDR2 YSLEER. The CDR3 nucleotides read TGCGCCACTGGGGCGGGCGGGGAGCTGTTTTTT. It codes for CATGAGGELFF.